The 23 T cell receptor beta chains presented below share a single source sample, sequenced in a study of cytomegalovirus exposure and HLA in healthy donors. The study ran its PCR with 60 Vbeta and 13 Jbeta primers. Sequencing was performed with immunoSEQ multiplex PCR; in TCRdb, only in-frame clones are kept and a portion is missing. Of 200,000 to 250,000 clones listed, roughly four fifths are singletons. Source material: PBMCs. These receptors were obtained from a girl aged 10-17 years in good health and CMV-seronegative.

The rearrangement joins TRBV28 to TRBJ1-2; weak D call: TRBD1 (6 bases). V lost 4 bases and J lost 0, with 12 bases in between. The length of the CDR3 is 15 residues. Germline V gives CDR1 MDHEN, CDR2 SYDVKM. CDR3 in amino acids: CASSSPGTTNYGYTF. The CDR3 DNA follows: TGTGCCAGCAGTTCGCCCGGGACAACTAACTATGGCTACACCTTC.

DNA for the CDR3: TGCGCCAGCAGAGGGGGGGGCCAATACGAGCAGTACTTC. This sequence encodes CASRGGGQYEQYF. The chain couples TRBV5-1 to TRBJ2-7; a possible D gene is TRBD2 (7 bases). Germline CDR1 SGHRS, CDR2 YFSETQ. This CDR3 contains 13 residues. V lost 5 bases and J lost 4, with 13 bases in between. The variable domain in full, completed from reference TRBV5-1 and TRBJ2-7, reads KAGVTQTPRYLIKTRGQQVTLSCSPISGHRSVSWYQQTPGQGLQFLFEYFSETQRNKGNFPGRFSGRQFSNSRSEMNVSTLELGDSALYLCASRGGGQYEQYFGPGTRLTVT.

This chain joins TRBV13 and TRBJ1-2; D is unresolved. Germline CDR1 reads PRHDT; CDR2 reads FYEKMQ (reference sequence). The CDR3 has 13 amino acids. Trimming removed 7 bases at V and 4 bases at J, with 13 bases between. In nucleotides, the CDR3 is TGTGCCAGCACCAACATTAAACGCTATGGCTACACCTTC. Translating it yields CASTNIKRYGYTF.

V usage is TRBV27 and J usage is TRBJ2-7; D is possibly TRBD1 (5 bases). Per the germline V gene, CDR1 is MNHEY and CDR2 is SMNVEV (reference sequence). Trimming took off 2 bases at V and 5 bases at J, with 10 bases between the two ends. The CDR3 spans 13 residues. The CDR3 loop is CASSLMQGNEQYF. The CDR3, as DNA: TGTGCCAGCAGTTTAATGCAGGGAAACGAGCAGTACTTC.

The V gene is TRBV30, the J gene TRBJ2-7, with TRBD1 as a possible D gene (5 bases). V dropped 0 bases and J dropped 5 bases, with 5 bases sitting between them. The V gene's germline CDR1 is GTSNPN and CDR2 SVGIG (reference sequence). The CDR3 spans 11 residues. As DNA, the CDR3 is TGTGCCTGGAGTGTCAGGGACGAGCAGTACTTC. It codes for CAWSVRDEQYF. Combining the CDR3 with reference TRBV30 and TRBJ2-7 gives the whole variable domain SQTIHQWPATLVQPVGSPLSLECTVEGTSNPNLYWYRQAAGRGLQLLFYSVGIGQISSEVPQNLSASRPQDRQFILSSKKLLLSDSGFYLCAWSVRDEQYFGPGTRLTVT.

The J gene is TRBJ2-2, the V gene TRBV9, with 11 nucleotides matching TRBD1. Germline V lookup: CDR1 SGDLS, CDR2 YYNGEE. Unmatched junction bases numbered 5, after V lost 4 bases and J lost 0 bases. The length of the CDR3 is 17 residues. The CDR3 loop is CASSPRDRGTNTGELFF. The CDR3 DNA follows: TGTGCCAGCAGCCCCCGGGACAGGGGGACGAACACCGGGGAGCTGTTTTTT.

In this sample, this clone turned up a few times. J is TRBJ1-1 and V is TRBV6-5; D is uncertain. There are 13 residues in the CDR3. V was trimmed by 6 bases and J by 4 bases, leaving 12 bases between them. CDR1 is MNHEY and CDR2 is SVGAGI in the germline V gene. DNA for the CDR3: TGTGCCAGCAGATCTACCTTGGTCACTGAAGCTTTCTTT. Protein sequence: CASRSTLVTEAFF.

This rearrangement joins TRBV29-1 to TRBJ1-2, with 7 bases identical to TRBD1. The CDR3 is 13 amino acids. The germline gives CDR1 SQVTM, CDR2 ANQGSEA. With 4 bases clipped from V and 2 bases from J, the junction kept 4 bases outside the gene matches. The CDR3 protein is CSVVVTGNYGYTF. In nucleotides, the CDR3 is TGCAGCGTTGTGGTGACAGGGAACTATGGCTACACCTTC.

This clone was seen more than once but under ten times. This rearrangement joins TRBV6-1 to TRBJ1-1; D is undetermined. V was trimmed by 2 bases and J by 0 bases, leaving 13 bases between them. Germline V lookup: CDR1 MNHNS, CDR2 SASEGT. CDR3 size: 16 residues. CDR3 sequence (DNA): TGTGCCAGCAGTGAACGAGGGCGTAGAATGAACACTGAAGCTTTCTTT. Translation: CASSERGRRMNTEAFF.

The chain couples TRBV28 to TRBJ1-1; a possible D gene is TRBD1 (6 bases). The germline gives CDR1 MDHEN, CDR2 SYDVKM. The V gene lost 6 bases and the J gene lost 3 bases, with 14 bases spanning the gap. There are 14 residues in the CDR3. The CDR3 region has the DNA TGTGCCAGCAGCCCCACAGGGCGGGACACTGAAGCTTTCTTT. Amino acids: CASSPTGRDTEAFF.

The V and J genes are TRBV9 and TRBJ2-3; unclear D gene. Germline V CDR1 and CDR2: SGDLS, YYNGEE. The CDR3 contains 15 residues. Trimming removed 0 bases at V and 3 bases at J, with 11 bases between. CDR3: CASSVVNTVTDTQYF. The CDR3 nucleotides read TGTGCCAGCAGCGTAGTTAACACAGTAACAGATACGCAGTATTTT.

This sequence joins TRBV10-3 and TRBJ2-5; the match to TRBD2 covers 7 bases. The J call may be wrong; the DNA end is better matched by TRBJ2-7. Germline V lookup: CDR1 ENHRY, CDR2 SYGVKD. The CDR3 length is 13 residues. In DNA form, the CDR3 reads TGTGCCACCGACGCCGGGGGGACCGACGAGCAGTACTTC. It translates to CATDAGGTDEQYF.

The rearrangement joins TRBV2 to TRBJ1-6; tentative D call: TRBD1 (5 bases). The V end was cut by 3 bases, the J end by 2 bases, with 8 bases between. The CDR3 totals 15 residues. CDR1 and CDR2 (germline): SNHLY, FYNNEI. CDR3 loop: CASSEEGTYNSPLHF. The CDR3 DNA reads as TGTGCCAGCAGTGAGGAGGGGACCTATAATTCACCCCTCCACTTT.

This clone was observed a single time. The V gene is TRBV12-2, the J gene TRBJ1-1. TRBV12-2 is labeled a pseudogene. CDR3 length: 20 residues. The CDR3 DNA is TGTGCAAGTCGCTTCGGGACTTTCGCTAAAGGGCGGCTCTCTCGGACTGAAGCTTTCTTT. Translated: CASRFGTFAKGRLSRTEAFF.

The chain couples TRBV5-1 to TRBJ2-7, with 13 bases lining up with TRBD2. Germline CDR1 is SGHRS and CDR2 is YFSETQ. The CDR3 runs to 16 residues. V shed 1 base, J shed 7 bases, and the junction held 8 bases outside the gene matches. The CDR3 reads CASSLPQPGLAGEQYF. Written as DNA, the CDR3 is TGCGCCAGCAGCTTGCCCCAACCGGGACTAGCGGGAGAGCAGTACTTC.

This sequence joins TRBV6-6 and TRBJ1-3; 7 bases map to TRBD1. J was trimmed by 3 bases and V by 8 bases; bases with no gene match: 10. Germline V gene lookup returns CDR1 MNHNY and CDR2 SVGAGI (reference sequence). This CDR3 contains 15 residues. The CDR3 is CASSGEGAHGNTIYF. CDR3 nucleotide sequence: TGTGCCAGCTCGGGAGAGGGGGCACATGGAAACACCATATATTTT.

The rearrangement uses TRBV7-9 and TRBJ2-7, with 9 bases identical to TRBD1. Germline trimming cut 6 bases from V and 3 bases from J; bases unmatched to any gene: 3. Germline lookup yields CDR1 SEHNR and CDR2 FQNEAQ (reference sequence). The length of the CDR3 is 13 residues. The CDR3 is CASRGQGGYEQYF. CDR3 nucleotides: TGTGCCAGCAGGGGACAGGGTGGCTACGAGCAGTACTTC.

As DNA, the CDR3 is TGTGCCAGCAGCTTGGTAGTACAGGTCACCTCCTACAATGAGCAGTTCTTC. Protein sequence: CASSLVVQVTSYNEQFF. The gene calls are TRBV5-6 and TRBJ2-1; a weak D match, TRBD1 (5 bases). This CDR3 is 17 amino acids long. The V and J ends lost 0 bases and 0 bases respectively, with 13 bases between them. Germline CDR1 and CDR2: SGHDT and YYEEEE. Using reference TRBV5-6 and TRBJ2-1 for the parts outside the CDR3, the full variable domain is DAGVTQSPTHLIKTRGQQVTLRCSPKSGHDTVSWYQQALGQGPQFIFQYYEEEERQRGNFPDRFSGHQFPNYSSELNVNALLLGDSALYLCASSLVVQVTSYNEQFFGPGTRLTVL.

This sequence joins TRBV19 and TRBJ1-2; D may be TRBD1 (6 bases). Germline V gene lookup returns CDR1 LNHDA and CDR2 SQIVND (reference sequence). Between the trimmed V and J ends, which lost 3 bases and 7 bases, there was a span of 15 bases. This CDR3 spans 14 amino acids. DNA for the CDR3: TGTGCCAGTAGTATTCAGGGGACGATGGGTGGCTACACCTTC. Translated: CASSIQGTMGGYTF.

The chain combines TRBV10-3 with TRBJ2-2; 9 bases map to TRBD1. Trimming took 10 bases from V and 5 from J; bases not matched to a gene: 11. Germline values: CDR1 ENHRY, CDR2 SYGVKD. There are 15 residues in the CDR3. The CDR3 DNA reads TGTGCCAGTCGATACAGGGGGCGGGATACCGGGGAGCTGTTTTTT. This translates into CASRYRGRDTGELFF.

In this sample, this clone turned up once. This chain links TRBV29-1 with TRBJ1-2; D ambiguous. CDR1 and CDR2 (germline): SQVTM, ANQGSEA. Trimming removed 6 bases from V and 7 bases from J, with 12 bases in between. The CDR3 totals 11 residues. The CDR3 DNA reads as TGCAGCGTGGAATACCCCGGTGGCTACACCTTC. It translates to CSVEYPGGYTF.

The CDR3 region has the DNA TGTGCCAGCAGTGCGTACAGGGGGTCTGGAAACACCATATATTTT. As protein: CASSAYRGSGNTIYF. The V gene is TRBV28, the J gene TRBJ1-3; 8 bases agree with TRBD1. The ends lost 5 bases at V and 1 base at J; junction bases unmatched: 4. The CDR3 sequence is 15 residues long. The germline CDR1 and CDR2 sequences are MDHEN and SYDVKM.

The CDR3 DNA reads TGTGCCAGCAGTGAACTGGGCAGGGGGAAAACCGGGGAGCTGTTTTTT. Translating it yields CASSELGRGKTGELFF. The chain combines TRBV6-4 with TRBJ2-2, with 7 positions matching TRBD1. J gave up 5 bases and V 3 bases, and 9 bases lay outside the gene matches. The CDR3 has 16 amino acids. Germline CDR1 reads MRHNA; CDR2 reads SNTAGT.